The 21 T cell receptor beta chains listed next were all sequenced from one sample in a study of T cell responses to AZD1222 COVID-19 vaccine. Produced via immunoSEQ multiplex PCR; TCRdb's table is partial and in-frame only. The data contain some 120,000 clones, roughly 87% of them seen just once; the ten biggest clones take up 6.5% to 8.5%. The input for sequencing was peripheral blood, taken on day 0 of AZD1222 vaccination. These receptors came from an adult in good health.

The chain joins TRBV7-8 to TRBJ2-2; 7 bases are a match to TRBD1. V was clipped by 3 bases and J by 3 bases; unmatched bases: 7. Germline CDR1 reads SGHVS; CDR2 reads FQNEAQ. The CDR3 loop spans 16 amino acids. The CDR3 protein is CASSLRADRHTGELFF. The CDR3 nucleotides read TGTGCCAGCAGCTTGAGGGCGGACAGGCACACCGGGGAGCTGTTTTTT.

This CDR3 reads CASSATSGRIYEQYF. In DNA, the CDR3 is TGTGCCAGCAGCGCTACTAGCGGGAGAATCTACGAGCAGTACTTC. The V gene is TRBV7-2, the J gene TRBJ2-7; TRBD2 aligns across 11 bases. The CDR3 contains 15 residues. The V gene's germline CDR1 is SGHTA and CDR2 FQGNSA. V shed 5 bases and J 3 bases; nucleotides not matched to a gene: 6.

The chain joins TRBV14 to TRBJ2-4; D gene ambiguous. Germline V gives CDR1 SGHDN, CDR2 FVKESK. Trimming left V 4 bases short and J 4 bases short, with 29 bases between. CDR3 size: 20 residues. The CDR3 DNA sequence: TGTGCCAGCAGCCCCGGTGGAGAGAAAACCCTTTTGATGGGTAAAAACATTCAGTACTTC. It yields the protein CASSPGGEKTLLMGKNIQYF. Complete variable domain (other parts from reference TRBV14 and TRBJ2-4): EAGVTQFPSHSVIEKGQTVTLRCDPISGHDNLYWYRRVMGKEIKFLLHFVKESKQDESGMPNNRFLAERTGGTYSTLKVQPAELEDSGVYFCASSPGGEKTLLMGKNIQYFGAGTRLSVL.

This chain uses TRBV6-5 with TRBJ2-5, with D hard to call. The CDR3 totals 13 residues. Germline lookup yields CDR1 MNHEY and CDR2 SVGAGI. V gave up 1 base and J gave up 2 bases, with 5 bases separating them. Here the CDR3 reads CASSYYNQETQYF. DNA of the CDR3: TGTGCCAGCAGTTACTATAATCAAGAGACCCAGTACTTC.

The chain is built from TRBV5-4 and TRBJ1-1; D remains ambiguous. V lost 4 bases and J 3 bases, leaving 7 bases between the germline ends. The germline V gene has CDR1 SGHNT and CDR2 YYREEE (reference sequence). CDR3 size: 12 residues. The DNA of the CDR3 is TGTGCCAGCAGCGAGGCGTACACTGAAGCTTTCTTT. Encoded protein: CASSEAYTEAFF. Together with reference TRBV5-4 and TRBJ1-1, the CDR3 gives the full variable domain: ETGVTQSPTHLIKTRGQQVTLRCSSQSGHNTVSWYQQALGQGPQFIFQYYREEENGRGNFPPRFSGLQFPNYSSELNVNALELDDSALYLCASSEAYTEAFFGQGTRLTVV.

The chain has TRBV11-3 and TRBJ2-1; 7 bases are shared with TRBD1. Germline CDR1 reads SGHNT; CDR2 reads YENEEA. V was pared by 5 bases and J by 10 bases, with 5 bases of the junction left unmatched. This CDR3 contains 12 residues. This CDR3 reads CASSPRQGEQFF. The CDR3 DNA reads TGTGCCAGCAGCCCCAGACAGGGAGAGCAGTTCTTC.

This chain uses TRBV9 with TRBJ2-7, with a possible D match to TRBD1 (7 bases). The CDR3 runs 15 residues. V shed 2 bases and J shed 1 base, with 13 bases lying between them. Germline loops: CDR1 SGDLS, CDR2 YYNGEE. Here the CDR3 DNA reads TGTGCCAGCAGCGTTGGGGGGACAGTTTCCTACGAGCAGTACTTC. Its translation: CASSVGGTVSYEQYF.

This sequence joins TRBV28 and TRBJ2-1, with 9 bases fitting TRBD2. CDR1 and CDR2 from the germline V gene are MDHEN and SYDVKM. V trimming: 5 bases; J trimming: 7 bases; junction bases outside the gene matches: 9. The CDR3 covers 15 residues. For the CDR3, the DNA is TGTGCCAGCAGTCCCCTAGCGGGGTTAGAGAATGAGCAGTTCTTC. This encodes CASSPLAGLENEQFF. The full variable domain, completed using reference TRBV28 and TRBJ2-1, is DVKVTQSSRYLVKRTGEKVFLECVQDMDHENMFWYRQDPGLGLRLIYFSYDVKMKEKGDIPEGYSVSREKKERFSLILESASTNQTSMYLCASSPLAGLENEQFFGPGTRLTVL.

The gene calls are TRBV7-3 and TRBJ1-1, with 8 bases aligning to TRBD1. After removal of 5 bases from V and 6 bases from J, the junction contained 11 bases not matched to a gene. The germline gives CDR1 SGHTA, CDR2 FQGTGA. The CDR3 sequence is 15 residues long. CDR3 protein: CASSLNPGQGSEAFF. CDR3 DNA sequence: TGTGCCAGCAGCCTAAATCCAGGACAGGGTTCTGAAGCTTTCTTT.

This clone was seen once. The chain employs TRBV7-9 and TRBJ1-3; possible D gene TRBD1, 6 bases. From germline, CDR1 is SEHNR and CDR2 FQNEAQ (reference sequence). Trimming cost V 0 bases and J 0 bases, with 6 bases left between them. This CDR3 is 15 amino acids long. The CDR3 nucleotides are TGTGCCAGCAGCTTAGCAGGGGGCTCTGGAAACACCATATATTTT. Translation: CASSLAGGSGNTIYF. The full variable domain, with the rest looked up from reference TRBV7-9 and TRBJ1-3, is DTGVSQNPRHKITKRGQNVTFRCDPISEHNRLYWYRQTLGQGPEFLTYFQNEAQLEKSRLLSDRFSAERPKGSFSTLEIQRTEQGDSAMYLCASSLAGGSGNTIYFGEGSWLTVV.

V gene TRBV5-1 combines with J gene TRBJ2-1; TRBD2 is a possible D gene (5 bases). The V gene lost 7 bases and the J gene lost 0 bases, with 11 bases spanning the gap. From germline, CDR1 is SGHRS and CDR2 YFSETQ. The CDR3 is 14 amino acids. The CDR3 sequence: CASARESSYNEQFF. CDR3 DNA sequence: TGCGCCAGCGCGAGGGAGAGCTCCTACAATGAGCAGTTCTTC.

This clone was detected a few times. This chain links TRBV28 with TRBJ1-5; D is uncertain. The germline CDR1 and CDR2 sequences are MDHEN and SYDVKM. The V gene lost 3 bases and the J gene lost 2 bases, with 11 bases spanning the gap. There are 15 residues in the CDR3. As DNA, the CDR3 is TGTGCCAGCAGTTTCCAGGAAGGAGGCAATCAGCCCCAGCATTTT. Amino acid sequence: CASSFQEGGNQPQHF.

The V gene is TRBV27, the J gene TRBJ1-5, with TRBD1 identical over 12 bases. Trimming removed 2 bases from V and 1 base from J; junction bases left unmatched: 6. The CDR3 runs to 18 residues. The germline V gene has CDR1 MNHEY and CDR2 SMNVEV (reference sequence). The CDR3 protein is CASSLKGTGGMSNQPQHF. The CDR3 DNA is TGTGCCAGCAGTTTAAAAGGGACAGGGGGCATGAGCAATCAGCCCCAGCATTTT.

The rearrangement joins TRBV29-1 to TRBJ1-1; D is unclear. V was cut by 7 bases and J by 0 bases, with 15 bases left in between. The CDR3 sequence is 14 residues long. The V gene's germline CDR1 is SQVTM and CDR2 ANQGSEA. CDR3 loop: CSAEDAGMNTEAFF. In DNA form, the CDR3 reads TGCAGCGCGGAGGACGCGGGAATGAACACTGAAGCTTTCTTT.

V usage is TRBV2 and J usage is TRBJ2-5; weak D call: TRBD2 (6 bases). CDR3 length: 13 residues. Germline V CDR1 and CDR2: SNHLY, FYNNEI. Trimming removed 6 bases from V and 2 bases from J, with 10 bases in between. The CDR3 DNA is TGTGCCAGCAGGAGGAGGGGTCAAGAGACCCAGTACTTC. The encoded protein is CASRRRGQETQYF.

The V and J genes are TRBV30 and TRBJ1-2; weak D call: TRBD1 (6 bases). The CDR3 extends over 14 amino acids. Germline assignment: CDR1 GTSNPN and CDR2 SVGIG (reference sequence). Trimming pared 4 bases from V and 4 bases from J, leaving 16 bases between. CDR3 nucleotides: TGTGCCTGGAAACGTGCAACAGGGATCTATGGCTACACCTTC. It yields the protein CAWKRATGIYGYTF.

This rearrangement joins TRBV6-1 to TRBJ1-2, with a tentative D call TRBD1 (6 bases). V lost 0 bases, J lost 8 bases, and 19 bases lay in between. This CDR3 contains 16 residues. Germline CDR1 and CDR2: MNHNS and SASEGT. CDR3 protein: CASSEARNRAGVGYTF. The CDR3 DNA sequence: TGTGCCAGCAGTGAAGCGAGGAACAGGGCGGGAGTGGGCTACACCTTC.

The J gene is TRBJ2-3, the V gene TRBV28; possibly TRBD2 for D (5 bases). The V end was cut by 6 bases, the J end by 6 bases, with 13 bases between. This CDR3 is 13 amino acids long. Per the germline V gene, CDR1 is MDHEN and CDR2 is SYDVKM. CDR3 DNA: TGTGCCAGCAGCCCGACGGGGTGGGATACGCAGTATTTT. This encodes CASSPTGWDTQYF.

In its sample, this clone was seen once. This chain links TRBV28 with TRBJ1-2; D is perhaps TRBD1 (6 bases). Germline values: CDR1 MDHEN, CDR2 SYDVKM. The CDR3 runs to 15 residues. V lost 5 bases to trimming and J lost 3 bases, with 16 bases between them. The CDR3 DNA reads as TGTGCCAGCAGTGTAATGGGGGCAGGGGACTATGGCTACACCTTC. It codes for CASSVMGAGDYGYTF.

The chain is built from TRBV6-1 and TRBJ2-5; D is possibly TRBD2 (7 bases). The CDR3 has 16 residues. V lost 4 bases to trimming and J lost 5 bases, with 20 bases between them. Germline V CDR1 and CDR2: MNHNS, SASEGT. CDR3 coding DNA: TGTGCCAGCAGTGTTCCAAGGGGGGGGGCGCGGGAGACCCAGTACTTC. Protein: CASSVPRGGARETQYF.

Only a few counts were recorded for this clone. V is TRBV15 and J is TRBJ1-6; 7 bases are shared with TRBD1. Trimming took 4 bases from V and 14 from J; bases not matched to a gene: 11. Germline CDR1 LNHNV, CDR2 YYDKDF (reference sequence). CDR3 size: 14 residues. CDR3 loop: CATSNTGVVTALHF. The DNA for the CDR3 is TGTGCCACCAGCAATACAGGGGTAGTCACAGCCCTCCACTTT.